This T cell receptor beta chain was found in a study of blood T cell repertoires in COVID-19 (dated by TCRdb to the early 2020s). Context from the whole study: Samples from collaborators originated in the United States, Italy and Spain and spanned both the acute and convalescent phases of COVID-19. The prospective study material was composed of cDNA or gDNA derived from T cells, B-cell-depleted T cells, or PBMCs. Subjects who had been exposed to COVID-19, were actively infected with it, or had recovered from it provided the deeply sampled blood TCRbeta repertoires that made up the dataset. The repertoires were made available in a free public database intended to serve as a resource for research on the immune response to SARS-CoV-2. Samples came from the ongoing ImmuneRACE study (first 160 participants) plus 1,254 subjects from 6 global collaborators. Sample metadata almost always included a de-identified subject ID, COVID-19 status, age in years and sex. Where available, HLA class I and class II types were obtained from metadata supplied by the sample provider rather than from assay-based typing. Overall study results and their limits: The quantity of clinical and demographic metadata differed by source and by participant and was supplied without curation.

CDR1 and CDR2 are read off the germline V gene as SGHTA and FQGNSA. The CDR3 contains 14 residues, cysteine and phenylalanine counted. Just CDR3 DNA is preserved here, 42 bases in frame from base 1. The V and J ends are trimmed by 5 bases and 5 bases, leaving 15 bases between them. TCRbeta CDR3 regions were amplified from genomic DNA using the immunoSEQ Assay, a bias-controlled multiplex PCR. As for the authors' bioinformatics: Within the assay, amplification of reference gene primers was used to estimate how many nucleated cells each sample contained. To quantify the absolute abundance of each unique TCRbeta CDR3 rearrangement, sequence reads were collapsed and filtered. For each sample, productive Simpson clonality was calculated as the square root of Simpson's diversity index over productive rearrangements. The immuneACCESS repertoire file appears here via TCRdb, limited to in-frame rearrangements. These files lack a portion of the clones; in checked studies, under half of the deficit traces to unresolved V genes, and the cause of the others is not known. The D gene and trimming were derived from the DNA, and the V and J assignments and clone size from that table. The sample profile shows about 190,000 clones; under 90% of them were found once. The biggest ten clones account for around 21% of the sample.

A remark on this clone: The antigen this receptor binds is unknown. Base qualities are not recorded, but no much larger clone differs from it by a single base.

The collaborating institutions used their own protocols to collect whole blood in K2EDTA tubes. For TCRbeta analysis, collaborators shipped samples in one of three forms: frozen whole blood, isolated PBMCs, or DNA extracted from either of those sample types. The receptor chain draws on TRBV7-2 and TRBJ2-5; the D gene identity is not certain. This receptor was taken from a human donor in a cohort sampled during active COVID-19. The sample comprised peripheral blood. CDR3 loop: CASSPPGLQETQYF. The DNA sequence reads TGTGCCAGCAGCCCCCCAGGTCTACAGGAGACCCAGTACTTC.